Sequencing of this T cell receptor (beta chain) was carried out in a study of blood T cell repertoires in COVID-19. Authors' processing steps: Researchers report that nucleated cell counts were estimated from reference gene primer amplification. Sequencing used immunoSEQ multiplex PCR; TCRdb keeps in-frame clones, though not all of them. D and trimming were read from the DNA, whereas the V and J calls and clone size are those reported in that table. The sample includes about 110,000 clones, 88% seen only once; the top ten take roughly 1%. CDR1 and CDR2 (germline): ENHRY, SYGVKD. This CDR3 is built from 14 residues. V dropped 8 bases and J dropped 1 base, with 13 bases sitting between them.

The clonotype originates from a woman aged 50 to 60 with active or convalescent COVID-19. V and J are TRBV10-3 and TRBJ2-3, with a tentative D call TRBD2 (6 bases). Sequenced material: peripheral blood. CDR3 sequence reads: CAIGSGYRTDTQYF. CDR3 nucleotides: TGTGCCATCGGGAGCGGGTATCGCACAGATACGCAGTATTTT.